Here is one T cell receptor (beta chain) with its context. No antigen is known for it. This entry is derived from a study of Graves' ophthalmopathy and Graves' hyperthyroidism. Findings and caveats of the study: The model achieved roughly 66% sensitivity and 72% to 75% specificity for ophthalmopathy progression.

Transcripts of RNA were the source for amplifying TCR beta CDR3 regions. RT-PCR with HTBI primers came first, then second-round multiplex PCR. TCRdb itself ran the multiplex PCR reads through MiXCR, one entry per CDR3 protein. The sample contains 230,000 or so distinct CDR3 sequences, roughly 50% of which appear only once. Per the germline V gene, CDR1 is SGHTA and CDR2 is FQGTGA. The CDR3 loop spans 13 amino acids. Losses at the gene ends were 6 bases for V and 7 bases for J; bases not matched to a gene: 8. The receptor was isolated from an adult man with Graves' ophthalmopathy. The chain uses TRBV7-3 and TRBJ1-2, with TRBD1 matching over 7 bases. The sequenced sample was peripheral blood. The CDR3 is CASSLQGRGGYTF. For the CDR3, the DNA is TGTGCCAGCAGTTTACAGGGGCGGGGTGGCTACACCTTC.